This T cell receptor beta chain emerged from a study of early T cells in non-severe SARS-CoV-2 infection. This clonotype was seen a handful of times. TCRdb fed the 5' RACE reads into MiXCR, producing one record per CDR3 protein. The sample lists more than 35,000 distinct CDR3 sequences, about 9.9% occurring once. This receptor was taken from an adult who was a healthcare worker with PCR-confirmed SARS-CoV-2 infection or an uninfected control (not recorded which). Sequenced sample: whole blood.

The CDR3: CASSLVLREQYF. CDR3 DNA sequence: TGTGCCAGCAGCTTAGTTCTCAGGGAGCAGTACTTC. The V call is TRBV7-8, the J call TRBJ2-7; D ambiguous. The ends were cut back, 1 base at V and 7 bases at J, with 8 bases in the middle. This CDR3 region has 12 residues. Germline CDR1 is SGHVS and CDR2 is FQNEAQ.